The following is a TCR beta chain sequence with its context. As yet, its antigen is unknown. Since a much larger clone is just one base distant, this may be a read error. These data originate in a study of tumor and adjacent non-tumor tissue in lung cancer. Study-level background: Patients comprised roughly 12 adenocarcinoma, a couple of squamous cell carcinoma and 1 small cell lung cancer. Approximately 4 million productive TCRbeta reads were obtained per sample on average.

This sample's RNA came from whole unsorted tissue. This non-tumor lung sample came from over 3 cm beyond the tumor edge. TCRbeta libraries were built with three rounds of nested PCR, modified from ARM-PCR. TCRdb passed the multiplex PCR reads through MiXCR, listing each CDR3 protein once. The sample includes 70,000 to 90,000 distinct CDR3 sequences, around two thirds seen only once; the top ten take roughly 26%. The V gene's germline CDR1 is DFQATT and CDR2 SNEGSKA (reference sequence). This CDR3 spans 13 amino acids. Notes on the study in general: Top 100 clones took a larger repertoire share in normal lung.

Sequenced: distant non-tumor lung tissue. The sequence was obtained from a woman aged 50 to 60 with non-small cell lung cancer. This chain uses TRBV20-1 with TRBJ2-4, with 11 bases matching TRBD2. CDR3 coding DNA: TGCAGTGCAGTAGCGGGGGGGAAAAACACTCAGTACTTC. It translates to CSAVAGGKNTQYF.